One and the same sample provided the 9 T cell receptor beta chains below, sequenced in a study of Graves' ophthalmopathy and Graves' hyperthyroidism. RNA served as the template for amplifying TCR beta CDR3 regions. First-round RT-PCR relied on HTBI primers, and a second-round multiplex PCR came next. Using its own MiXCR run on the multiplex PCR reads, TCRdb lists one record per CDR3 protein. This table holds 300,000 to 400,000 distinct CDR3 sequences, 15% to 20% found once. The sample was peripheral blood. These receptors were collected from an adult man with Graves' ophthalmopathy.

This clonotype has at least ten counts. Its ends do not fully match the called genes, so a read error is possible. V gene TRBV19 combines with J gene TRBJ1-2; 7 bases fit TRBD1. Germline CDR1 is LNHDA and CDR2 is SQIVND (reference sequence). CDR3 length: 16 amino acids. The CDR3 sequence is CASRTMTGSWHNGYIF. The CDR3 coding sequence is TGTGCCAGTAGGACAATGACAGGGAGCTGGCATAATGGCTACATCTTC.

This clonotype was picked up many times. For the CDR3, the DNA is TGTGCCATCATCGCGGGAGCCTCGAACACCGGGGAGCTGTTTTTT. Translation: CAIIAGASNTGELFF. This chain links TRBV10-3 with TRBJ2-2, with 7 nucleotides matching TRBD2. This CDR3 is built from 15 residues. Germline V CDR1 and CDR2: ENHRY, SYGVKD. The trim removed 7 bases at V and 0 bases at J, leaving 5 bases unmatched.

In this sample, this clonotype turned up many times. V gene TRBV27 combines with J gene TRBJ2-7; TRBD2 matches 10 bases. CDR1 and CDR2 from the germline V gene are MNHEY and SMNVEV (reference sequence). Trimming took 4 bases from V and 5 from J; bases not matched to a gene: 8. The CDR3 length is 15 residues. The CDR3, as DNA: TGTGCCAGCAGTTCGGCTAGCGGGAGCCAGAACGAGCAGTACTTC. Translating gives CASSSASGSQNEQYF.

This clonotype has ten or more counts. V gene TRBV27 combines with J gene TRBJ2-7; 9 nucleotides line up with TRBD2. The V and J ends lost 3 bases and 6 bases, in that order; junction bases with no gene match: 6. The CDR3 covers 14 residues. Germline V CDR1 and CDR2: MNHEY, SMNVEV (reference sequence). CDR3 protein: CASSFRGRVGEQYF. The CDR3, as DNA: TGTGCCAGCAGTTTTCGCGGGAGGGTGGGCGAGCAGTACTTC.

This clonotype has more than one count but fewer than ten. The CDR3: CASRGRSNTGELFF. In DNA, the CDR3 is TGTGCCAGTAGGGGAAGGTCGAACACCGGGGAGCTGTTTTTT. The V gene is TRBV19, the J gene TRBJ2-2; D gene unclear. The V and J ends lost 6 bases and 0 bases respectively, with 8 bases between them. CDR3 length equals 14 residues. The germline CDR1 and CDR2 sequences are LNHDA and SQIVND (reference sequence).

This clonotype was seen ten or more times. CDR3 residues: CASSLSLAGTYEQYF. CDR3 bases: TGCGCCAGCAGCCTGAGTCTAGCGGGAACCTACGAGCAGTACTTC. The V gene is TRBV4-1, the J gene TRBJ2-7, with 9 bases identical to TRBD2. Germline V gene sequence: CDR1 MGHRA, CDR2 YSYEKL. CDR3 size: 15 residues. The junction had 6 bases not matched to a gene; V was cut back by 4 bases and J by 2 bases.

This clonotype came up many times. DNA of the CDR3: TGTGCCAGCAGCTTAGACATGCGGACCCAGTACTTC. Residues: CASSLDMRTQYF. This rearrangement joins TRBV7-2 to TRBJ2-5; D is ambiguous. Germline V gives CDR1 SGHTA, CDR2 FQGNSA. V was clipped by 1 base and J by 7 bases, with 7 bases between them. This CDR3 contains 12 residues.

This clonotype was picked up many times. The chain has TRBV7-2 and TRBJ2-7, with no clear D. The germline V gene encodes CDR1 SGHTA and CDR2 FQGNSA. V lost 2 bases and J lost 0, with 8 bases in between. The CDR3 has 14 residues. The CDR3 nucleotides are TGTGCCAGCAGCTTATGGGTCACCTCCTACGAGCAGTACTTC. Translating it yields CASSLWVTSYEQYF.

This clonotype was recorded many times. V is TRBV6-1 and J is TRBJ2-7; TRBD2 is a possible D gene (7 bases). In germline, CDR1 is MNHNS, CDR2 SASEGT. The CDR3 extends over 12 amino acids. The CDR3 sequence is CASGDTNYEQYF. As DNA, the CDR3 is TGTGCAAGCGGGGACACTAACTACGAGCAGTACTTC.